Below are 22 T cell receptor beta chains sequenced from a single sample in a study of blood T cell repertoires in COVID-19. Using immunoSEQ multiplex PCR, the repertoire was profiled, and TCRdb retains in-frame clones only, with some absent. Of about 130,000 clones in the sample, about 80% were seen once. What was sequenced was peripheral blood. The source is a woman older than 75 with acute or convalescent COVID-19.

The CDR3 loop reads CASSYPTTGEGLKEQYF. CDR3 in DNA: TGTGCCAGCAGTTACCCCACGACAGGGGAAGGGCTTAAAGAGCAGTACTTC. The V and J genes are TRBV6-2 or TRBV6-3 and TRBJ2-7; 8 nucleotides align to TRBD1. Germline-derived CDR1 and CDR2 are MNHEY and SVGEGT. The V segment lost 2 bases and the J segment 7 bases; nucleotides outside the gene matches: 16. The CDR3 is 17 residues long.

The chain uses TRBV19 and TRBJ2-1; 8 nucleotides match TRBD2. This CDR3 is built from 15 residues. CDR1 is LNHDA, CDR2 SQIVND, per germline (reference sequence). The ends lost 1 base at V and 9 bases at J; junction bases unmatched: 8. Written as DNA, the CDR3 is TGTGCCAGTAGTATAGGCGGGGGGCCTTTCGGTGAGCAGTTCTTC. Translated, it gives CASSIGGGPFGEQFF.

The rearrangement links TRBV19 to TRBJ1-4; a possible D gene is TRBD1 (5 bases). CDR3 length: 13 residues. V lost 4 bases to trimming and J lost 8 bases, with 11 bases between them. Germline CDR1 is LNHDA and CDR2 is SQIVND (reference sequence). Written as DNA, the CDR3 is TGTGCCAGTAGTAGACAGTTAGGGGAAAAACTGTTTTTT. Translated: CASSRQLGEKLFF.

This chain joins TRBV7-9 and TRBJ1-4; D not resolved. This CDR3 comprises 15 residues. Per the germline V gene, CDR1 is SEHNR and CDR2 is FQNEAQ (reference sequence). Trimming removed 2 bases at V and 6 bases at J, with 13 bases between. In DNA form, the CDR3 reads TGTGCCAGCAGCTTAACAGCGGGAAGCGATGAAAAACTGTTTTTT. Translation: CASSLTAGSDEKLFF.

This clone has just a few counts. As DNA, the CDR3 is TGTGCCAGCAGCCCAACAGGGGGCGTAAAGCCCCAGCATTTT. It yields the protein CASSPTGGVKPQHF. The gene calls are TRBV7-9 and TRBJ1-5, with 9 bases identical to TRBD1. V dropped 5 bases and J dropped 8; count of bases not matched to a gene: 7. CDR1 is SEHNR, CDR2 FQNEAQ, per germline (reference sequence). The CDR3 runs 14 residues.

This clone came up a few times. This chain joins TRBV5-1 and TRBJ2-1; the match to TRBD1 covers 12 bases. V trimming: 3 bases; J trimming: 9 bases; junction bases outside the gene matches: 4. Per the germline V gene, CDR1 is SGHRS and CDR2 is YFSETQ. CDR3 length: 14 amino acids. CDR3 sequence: CASSSGTGGLEQFF. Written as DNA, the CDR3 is TGCGCCAGCAGCTCCGGGACAGGGGGCCTTGAGCAGTTCTTC.

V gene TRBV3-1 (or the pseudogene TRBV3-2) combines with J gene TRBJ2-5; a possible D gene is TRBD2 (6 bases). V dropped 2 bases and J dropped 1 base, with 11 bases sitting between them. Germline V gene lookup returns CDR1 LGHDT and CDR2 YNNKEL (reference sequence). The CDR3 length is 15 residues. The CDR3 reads CASSQLGGPQETQYF. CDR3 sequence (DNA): TGTGCCAGCAGCCAATTGGGGGGACCCCAAGAGACCCAGTACTTC.

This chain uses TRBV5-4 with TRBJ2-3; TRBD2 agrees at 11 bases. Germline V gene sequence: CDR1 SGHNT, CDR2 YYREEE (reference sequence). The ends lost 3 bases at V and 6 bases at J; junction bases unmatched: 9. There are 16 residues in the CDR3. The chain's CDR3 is CASSSRVLAGVDTQYF. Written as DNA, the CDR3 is TGTGCCAGCAGCTCTCGTGTACTAGCGGGGGTCGATACGCAGTATTTT. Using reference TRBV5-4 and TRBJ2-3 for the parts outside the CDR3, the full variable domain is ETGVTQSPTHLIKTRGQQVTLRCSSQSGHNTVSWYQQALGQGPQFIFQYYREEENGRGNFPPRFSGLQFPNYSSELNVNALELDDSALYLCASSSRVLAGVDTQYFGPGTRLTVL.

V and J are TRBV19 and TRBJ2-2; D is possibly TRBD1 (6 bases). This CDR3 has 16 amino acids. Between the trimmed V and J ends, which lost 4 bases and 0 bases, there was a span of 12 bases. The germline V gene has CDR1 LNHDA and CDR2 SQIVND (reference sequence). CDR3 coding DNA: TGTGCCAGTAGTACACGGGACAAGCCGAACACCGGGGAGCTGTTTTTT. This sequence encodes CASSTRDKPNTGELFF.

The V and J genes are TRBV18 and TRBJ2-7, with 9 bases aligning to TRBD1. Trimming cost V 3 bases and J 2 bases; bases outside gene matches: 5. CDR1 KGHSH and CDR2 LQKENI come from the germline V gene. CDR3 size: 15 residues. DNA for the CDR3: TGTGCCAGCTCACCCGGACAGGGGAAGACCTACGAGCAGTACTTC. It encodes CASSPGQGKTYEQYF. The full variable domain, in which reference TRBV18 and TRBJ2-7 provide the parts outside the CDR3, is NAGVMQNPRHLVRRRGQEARLRCSPMKGHSHVYWYRQLPEEGLKFMVYLQKENIIDESGMPKERFSAEFPKEGPSILRIQQVVRGDSAAYFCASSPGQGKTYEQYFGPGTRLTVT.

The CDR3 spells CASSQGQGSGNTIYF. DNA for the CDR3: TGCGCCAGCAGCCAAGGACAGGGGTCTGGAAACACCATATATTTT. This rearrangement joins TRBV4-1 to TRBJ1-3, with TRBD1 matching 8 bases. Germline lookup yields CDR1 MGHRA and CDR2 YSYEKL. This CDR3 has 15 amino acids. V was clipped by 1 base and J by 1 base; unmatched bases: 0.

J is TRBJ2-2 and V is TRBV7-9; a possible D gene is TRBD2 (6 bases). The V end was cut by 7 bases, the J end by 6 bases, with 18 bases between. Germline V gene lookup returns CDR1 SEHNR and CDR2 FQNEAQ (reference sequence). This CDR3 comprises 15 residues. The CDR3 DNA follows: TGTGCCAGCACCCTAGGGAGGCCGGGGGCCGGGGAGCTGTTTTTT. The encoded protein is CASTLGRPGAGELFF.

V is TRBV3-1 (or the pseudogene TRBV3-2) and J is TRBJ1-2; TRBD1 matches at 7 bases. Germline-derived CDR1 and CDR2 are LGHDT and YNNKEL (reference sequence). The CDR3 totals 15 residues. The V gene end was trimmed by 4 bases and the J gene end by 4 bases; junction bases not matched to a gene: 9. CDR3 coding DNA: TGTGCCAGCAGCCCGTACAGGGGAGCGGCCTATGGCTACACCTTC. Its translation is CASSPYRGAAYGYTF.

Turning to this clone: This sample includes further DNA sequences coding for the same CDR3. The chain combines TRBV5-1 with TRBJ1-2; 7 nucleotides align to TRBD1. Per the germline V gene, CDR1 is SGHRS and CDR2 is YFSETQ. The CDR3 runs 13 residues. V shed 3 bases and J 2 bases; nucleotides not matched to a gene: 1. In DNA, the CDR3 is TGCGCCAGCAGCTCGGGACAGAACTATGGCTACACCTTC. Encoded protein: CASSSGQNYGYTF.

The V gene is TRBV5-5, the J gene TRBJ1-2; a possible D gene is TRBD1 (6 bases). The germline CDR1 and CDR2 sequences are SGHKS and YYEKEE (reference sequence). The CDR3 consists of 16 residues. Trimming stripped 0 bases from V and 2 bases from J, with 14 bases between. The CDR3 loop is CASSLDYRVYNYGYTF. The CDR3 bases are TGTGCCAGCAGCTTGGATTACAGGGTGTACAACTATGGCTACACCTTC. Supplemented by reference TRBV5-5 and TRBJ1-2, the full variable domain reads DAGVTQSPTHLIKTRGQQVTLRCSPISGHKSVSWYQQVLGQGPQFIFQYYEKEERGRGNFPDRFSARQFPNYSSELNVNALLLGDSALYLCASSLDYRVYNYGYTFGSGTRLTVV.

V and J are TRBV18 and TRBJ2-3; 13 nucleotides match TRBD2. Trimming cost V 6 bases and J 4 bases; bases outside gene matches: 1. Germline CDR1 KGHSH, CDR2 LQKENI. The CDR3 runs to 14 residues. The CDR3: CASSTSGGADTQYF. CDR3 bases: TGTGCCAGCTCCACTAGCGGGGGGGCAGATACGCAGTATTTT. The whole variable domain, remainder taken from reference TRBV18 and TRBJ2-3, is NAGVMQNPRHLVRRRGQEARLRCSPMKGHSHVYWYRQLPEEGLKFMVYLQKENIIDESGMPKERFSAEFPKEGPSILRIQQVVRGDSAAYFCASSTSGGADTQYFGPGTRLTVL.

The CDR3 loop is CASSLSAQGLTDTQYF. CDR3 sequence (DNA): TGTGCCAGCAGCCTAAGTGCCCAGGGGCTAACAGATACGCAGTATTTT. This chain links TRBV5-4 with TRBJ2-3, with D possibly TRBD1 on 6 matching bases. Trimming removed 4 bases at V and 3 bases at J, with 18 bases between. The V gene's germline CDR1 is SGHNT and CDR2 YYREEE (reference sequence). This CDR3 contains 16 residues.

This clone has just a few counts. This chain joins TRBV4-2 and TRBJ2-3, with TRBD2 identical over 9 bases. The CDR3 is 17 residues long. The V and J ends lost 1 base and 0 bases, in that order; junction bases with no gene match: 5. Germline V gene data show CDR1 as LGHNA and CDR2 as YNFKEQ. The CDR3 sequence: CASSQANLAGSTDTQYF. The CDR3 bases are TGTGCCAGCAGCCAAGCAAACCTAGCGGGGAGCACAGATACGCAGTATTTT.

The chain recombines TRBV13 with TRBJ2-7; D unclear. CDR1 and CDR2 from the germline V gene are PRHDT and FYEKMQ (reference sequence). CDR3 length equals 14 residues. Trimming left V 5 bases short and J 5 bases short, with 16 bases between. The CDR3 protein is CASSPHARSNEQYF. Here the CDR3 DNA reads TGTGCCAGCAGCCCCCACGCCCGGTCCAACGAGCAGTACTTC.

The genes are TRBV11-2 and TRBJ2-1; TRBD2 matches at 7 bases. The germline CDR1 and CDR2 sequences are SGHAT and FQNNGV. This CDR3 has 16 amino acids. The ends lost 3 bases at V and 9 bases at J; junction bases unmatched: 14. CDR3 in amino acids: CASSLGLYIWGGEQFF. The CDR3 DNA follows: TGTGCCAGCAGCTTGGGTCTTTATATTTGGGGGGGTGAGCAGTTCTTC.

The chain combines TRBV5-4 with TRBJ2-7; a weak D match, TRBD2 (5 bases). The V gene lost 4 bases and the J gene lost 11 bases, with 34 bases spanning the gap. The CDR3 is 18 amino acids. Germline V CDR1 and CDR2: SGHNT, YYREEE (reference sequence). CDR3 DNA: TGTGCCAGCAGCCAAGGCCGGGAACCGAAGGTCCATCCTACGAGCAAGTACTTC. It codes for CASSQGREPKVHPTSKYF.

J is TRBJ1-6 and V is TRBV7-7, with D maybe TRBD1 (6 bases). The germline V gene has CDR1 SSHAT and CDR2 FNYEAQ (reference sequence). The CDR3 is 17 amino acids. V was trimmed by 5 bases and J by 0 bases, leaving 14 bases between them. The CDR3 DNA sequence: TGTGCCAGCAGCAGACGACAGGTCAGCTCCTATAATTCACCCCTCCACTTT. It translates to CASSRRQVSSYNSPLHF.